The present entry profiles one T cell receptor (beta chain) with its context. What it recognizes is unknown. TRB was amplified from about 250 ng of peripheral blood genomic DNA per sample. These data originate in a study of T cell clusters in autoimmune cytopenias. The study's findings and limits: Primary autoimmune cytopenia patients seemingly lacked the physiological T cell clusters found in healthy donors. No cluster-lack signature appeared between secondary cytopenia and chronic lymphocytic leukemia patients, apparently due to lymphoma masking. Functional roles of the in silico T cell clusters still await experimental validation.

CDR1 and CDR2 (germline): WSHSY, SAAADI. The CDR3 is 13 amino acids. One tube held mixed TRB-A and TRB-B primer pools for touch-down PCR. No DNA is given; TCRdb re-called the multiplex PCR reads and lists each CDR3 protein once. Its table lists fewer than 3,000 distinct CDR3 sequences. Specimen: peripheral blood. The clonotype comes from a human donor with an autoimmune cytopenia, with autoimmune hepatitis or in good health (not recorded which). V is TRBV10-2 and J is TRBJ2-7; the TCRdb call, TRBD2, lacks DNA for checking. Here the CDR3 reads CASTDDYRYEQYF.